The entry below gives a single T cell receptor beta chain sequence along with its context. The antigen this receptor binds is unknown. No clone much larger than this one lies a single base away; base qualities are absent. From the cysteine through the phenylalanine, the CDR3 covers 13 amino acids. Only the CDR3 portion is preserved as DNA: 39 bases, with reading frame beginning at the first base. The germline V gene (reference sequence) gives CDR1 as SGHNT and CDR2 as YYREEE. Cut back by 1 base and 6 bases, the V and J ends lie 7 bases apart. The immunoSEQ Assay, a bias-controlled multiplex PCR, was used to amplify TCRbeta CDR3 regions from genomic DNA. Regarding the original processing steps: The number of nucleated cells in each sample was estimated from the amplification of reference gene primers within the assay. Sequence reads were collapsed and filtered to measure the absolute abundance of every unique TCRbeta CDR3 rearrangement. Productive Simpson clonality was computed per sample as the square root of Simpson's diversity index over productive rearrangements. Drawn from immuneACCESS, this table holds only the in-frame rearrangements with V and J called that TCRdb kept. Clones are partly lost; checked studies trace under half to an unresolved V gene and leave the rest unexplained. Clone size and V and J calls were adopted from that table, with D and trimming inferred from the DNA. The sample yields around 190,000 clones; about 85% were counted once. Jointly, the top ten make up roughly 5% of the sample.

The data belong to a study of blood T cell repertoires in COVID-19 (dated by TCRdb to 2018 to 2021). Regarding the research as a whole: The collaborator samples originated in the United States, Italy and Spain and spanned the acute and convalescent phases of COVID-19. The prospective study material was composed of cDNA or gDNA derived from T cells, B-cell-depleted T cells, or PBMCs. Subjects who had been exposed to COVID-19, were actively infected with it, or had recovered from it provided the deeply sampled blood TCRbeta repertoires that made up the dataset. A freely available public database, intended as a resource for researchers studying the immune response to SARS-CoV-2, is where the repertoires were released. Samples were obtained from the ongoing ImmuneRACE study (first 160 participants) and from over 1,000 subjects provided by 6 global collaborators. Sample metadata almost always included a de-identified subject ID, COVID-19 status, age in years and sex. Where available, HLA class I and class II types were taken from metadata supplied by the sample provider and were not determined by assay-based typing. Results and caveats for the whole study, not just this receptor: Clinical and demographic metadata were provided uncurated, with the amount varying by source and participant.

Collaborating institutions collected whole blood in K2EDTA tubes following their own protocols. For TCRbeta analysis, collaborator samples were shipped as frozen whole blood, as isolated PBMCs, or as DNA extracted from either sample type. The specimen sequenced was peripheral blood. The sequence was obtained from a woman of 80 years or more with acute or convalescent COVID-19. The chain is assembled from TRBV5-4 and TRBJ1-4; the D gene cannot be resolved reliably. The CDR3 protein sequence reads: CASSLYRDEKLFF. The bases are TGTGCCAGCAGCTTGTATCGTGATGAAAAACTGTTTTTT.